The 25 T cell receptor beta chains presented below share a single source sample, sequenced in a study of metastatic and nonmetastatic thyroid tumors (TCRdb year 2020). No treatment had been received by any patient before thyroid surgery. Libraries were made using PCR. TCRdb records Illumina HiSeq 4000 as the sequencer. TCRdb reprocessed the public reads (quality trimming at Q25 with fastp, clone calling with MiXCR) and kept in-frame beta chains. The sample records about 15,000 clones, roughly 24% of which are singletons. The leading ten clones occupy approximately 24% of the sample. Sequencing used tumor tissue. These receptors were collected from a female donor with papillary thyroid cancer or a benign thyroid nodule (not recorded which). Some clones in this sample may be carry-over from other donors' samples.

This clone was recorded at least ten times. This sample also contains other DNA sequences that code for the same CDR3. The chain uses TRBV28 and TRBJ1-2; D not resolved. The V and J ends lost 6 bases and 6 bases respectively, with 11 bases between them. The CDR3 consists of 12 residues. Germline CDR1 is MDHEN and CDR2 is SYDVKM. CDR3 residues: CASRKALDGYTF. CDR3 nucleotides: TGTGCCAGCAGGAAGGCGCTAGATGGCTACACCTTC.

By share, this clone ranks as medium-sized. This chain links TRBV30 with TRBJ2-1; 8 bases map to TRBD2. This CDR3 is built from 16 residues. V lost 2 bases to trimming and J lost 7 bases; unmatched junction nucleotides: 13. Germline lookup yields CDR1 GTSNPN and CDR2 SVGIG (reference sequence). The CDR3 nucleotides read TGTGCCTGGAGTCCCCAGGGAGCGGGAGAGTTTAATGAGCAGTTCTTC. Translating gives CAWSPQGAGEFNEQFF.

This clone has just a few counts. The junction differs from germline at one of its ends, possibly a read error. Other DNA variants within this sample encode the same CDR3. The chain combines TRBV19 with TRBJ1-1, with D hard to call. Germline CDR1 is LNHDA and CDR2 is SQIVND (reference sequence). The CDR3 spans 13 residues. CDR3 protein: CASSRAGDTEAFF. Written as DNA, the CDR3 is TGTGCCAGTAGTAGGGCAGGCGACACTGAAGCTTTCTTC.

The chain couples TRBV5-1 to TRBJ2-1; TRBD1 matches at 9 bases. The CDR3 extends over 16 amino acids. Germline lookup yields CDR1 SGHRS and CDR2 YFSETQ. With V trimmed by 0 bases and J by 6 bases, 7 bases remained unmatched. CDR3 loop: CASSLEQGARANEQFF. CDR3 in DNA: TGCGCCAGCAGCTTGGAACAGGGGGCTCGGGCCAATGAGCAGTTCTTC.

V and J are TRBV24-1 and TRBJ2-2; 10 positions agree with TRBD2. V was clipped by 1 base and J by 6 bases; unmatched bases: 4. Germline values: CDR1 KGHDR, CDR2 SFDVKD. CDR3 length equals 16 residues. The CDR3 nucleotides read TGTGCCACCAGTGATTTCAAGCTAGCGGGAGCCGGGGAGCTGTTTTTT. Translated: CATSDFKLAGAGELFF.

The chain recombines TRBV10-2 with TRBJ2-1; maybe TRBD1 (5 bases). This CDR3 contains 17 residues. Germline CDR1 reads WSHSY; CDR2 reads SAAADI. V was clipped by 0 bases and J by 4 bases, with 16 bases between them. CDR3 DNA: TGCGCCAGCAGTGAGTCGGGCCTCCCGACAGAATACAATGAGCAGTTCTTC. Translation: CASSESGLPTEYNEQFF.

This clone occurred a few times. A much larger clonotype is one base distant, so this may be a read error. The chain couples TRBV10-2 to TRBJ2-3, with D perhaps assigned TRBD1 or TRBD2 (6 bases each). The CDR3 has 17 residues. The germline gives CDR1 WSHSY, CDR2 SAAADI. Trimming removed 6 bases from V and 2 bases from J, with 21 bases in between. DNA of the CDR3: TGCGCCAGCAGCACTAGAGGGGGGCGCCCACTCACAGATACGCAGTATTTT. Translation gives CASSTRGGRPLTDTQYF.

This chain links TRBV20-1 with TRBJ1-2; D possibly corresponds to TRBD1 (5 bases). The germline V gene has CDR1 DFQATT and CDR2 SNEGSKA (reference sequence). V shed 6 bases and J shed 3 bases, with 14 bases lying between them. The CDR3 loop spans 13 amino acids. The CDR3 here is CSALETVYYGYTF. Written as DNA, the CDR3 is TGCAGTGCCCTGGAGACAGTATACTATGGCTACACCTTC.

The V and J genes are TRBV20-1 and TRBJ2-7; TRBD2 might be the D (5 bases). CDR3 size: 16 residues. V was pared by 4 bases and J by 5 bases, with 24 bases between. Germline loops: CDR1 DFQATT, CDR2 SNEGSKA (reference sequence). CDR3 residues: CSAKPRVGVSLNEQYF. Here the CDR3 DNA reads TGCAGTGCTAAGCCCCGAGTGGGAGTCAGCTTGAACGAGCAGTACTTC.

This clone was seen ten or more times. The chain carries TRBV6-2 or TRBV6-3 and TRBJ1-5, with D possibly TRBD1 on 6 matching bases. The CDR3 covers 14 residues. V lost 0 bases to trimming and J lost 6 bases, with 9 bases between them. The germline CDR1 and CDR2 sequences are MNHEY and SVGEGT. For the CDR3, the DNA is TGTGCCAGCAGTTACTCGGGGGCGCTTCAGCCCCAGCATTTT. Amino acids: CASSYSGALQPQHF.

This clone was seen at least ten times. The genes are TRBV6-1 and TRBJ2-6; no clear D gene. Germline V CDR1 and CDR2: MNHNS, SASEGT. Trimming cost V 0 bases and J 4 bases, with 7 bases left between them. The CDR3 length is 15 residues. This CDR3 is CASSEAQEGANVLTF. Written as DNA, the CDR3 is TGTGCCAGCAGTGAAGCGCAAGAAGGGGCCAACGTCCTGACTTTC.

In this sample, this clone turned up a few times. This chain uses TRBV6-1 with TRBJ2-5, with TRBD2 identical over 8 bases. The CDR3 runs to 16 residues. Germline lookup yields CDR1 MNHNS and CDR2 SASEGT. J gave up 7 bases and V 5 bases, and 15 bases lay outside the gene matches. The CDR3: CASSQAGLDISGTQYF. In DNA, the CDR3 is TGTGCCAGCAGTCAGGCGGGACTAGACATCTCGGGGACCCAGTACTTC.

This clone came up a few times. This may arise from a read error, as a much more abundant clone is one base away. The sample contains more than one DNA sequence encoding this CDR3. The chain joins TRBV5-4 to TRBJ2-7; D is unclear. The germline CDR1 and CDR2 sequences are SGHNT and YYREEE (reference sequence). The V gene lost 4 bases and the J gene lost 3 bases, with 11 bases spanning the gap. This CDR3 has 13 residues. Written as DNA, the CDR3 is TGTGCCAGCAGCGCCCGACTGGACTACGAGCAGTACTTC. This codes for CASSARLDYEQYF.

This clone was counted at least ten times. The CDR3 loop is CSVGTSGFQETQYF. In nucleotides, the CDR3 is TGCAGTGTTGGGACTAGCGGGTTCCAAGAGACCCAGTACTTC. The chain carries TRBV20-1 and TRBJ2-5; the match to TRBD2 covers 12 bases. The V gene end was trimmed by 7 bases and the J gene end by 1 base; junction bases not matched to a gene: 4. Per the germline V gene, CDR1 is DFQATT and CDR2 is SNEGSKA (reference sequence). CDR3 length: 14 amino acids.

This chain uses TRBV20-1 with TRBJ1-1; 7 nucleotides match TRBD1. V lost 7 bases and J lost 7; bases outside the gene matches: 12. CDR1 and CDR2 (germline): DFQATT, SNEGSKA (reference sequence). The CDR3 has 13 amino acids. This chain's CDR3 is CSVPKGTVNEAFF. In DNA form, the CDR3 reads TGCAGTGTCCCGAAAGGGACAGTGAATGAAGCTTTCTTT.

Ten or more counts support this clone. The V gene is TRBV20-1, the J gene TRBJ1-5; D not resolved. CDR3 length: 16 residues. Germline CDR1 and CDR2: DFQATT and SNEGSKA (reference sequence). With 6 bases removed from V and 0 bases from J, the gap between germline ends came to 18 bases. Written as DNA, the CDR3 is TGCAGTGCCTCCCTTCCGGAGACATATAGCAATCAGCCCCAGCATTTT. This gives the protein CSASLPETYSNQPQHF.

This clone was counted once. J is TRBJ1-1 and V is TRBV5-1; a possible D gene is TRBD1 (6 bases). V was shortened by 0 bases and J by 10 bases, with 16 bases between the two germline ends. The CDR3 is made up of 14 amino acids. CDR1 and CDR2 (germline): SGHRS, YFSETQ. CDR3 nucleotide sequence: TGCGCCAGCAGCTTGGAGGAGGGGGTAATAAGAGCTTTCTTT. Encoded protein: CASSLEEGVIRAFF.

Comment on this clone: This clone may be a read error of a much larger clone one base away. The chain has TRBV20-1 and TRBJ2-7; maybe TRBD1 (6 bases). Per the germline V gene, CDR1 is DFQATT and CDR2 is SNEGSKA (reference sequence). Trimming cost V 4 bases and J 6 bases, with 13 bases left between them. This CDR3 region has 12 residues. The CDR3 DNA sequence: TGCAGTGCTATCCCCTCCAGGGGCGAGCAGTACTTC. This translates into CSAIPSRGEQYF.

This clone is labeled as large. The CDR3 nucleotides read TGCGCCAGCAGGCCGGGACTCCAGTCGGGGCAGTACTTC. Its protein is CASRPGLQSGQYF. The chain joins TRBV10-2 to TRBJ2-7, with D perhaps matching TRBD2 (6 bases). The CDR3 sequence is 13 residues long. Trimming removed 6 bases at V and 9 bases at J, with 18 bases between. Germline CDR1 WSHSY, CDR2 SAAADI.

This clone was detected ten times or more. The rearrangement uses TRBV11-1 and TRBJ2-1, with 11 bases aligning to TRBD2. V shed 5 bases, J shed 0 bases, and the junction held 6 bases outside the gene matches. CDR1 SGHAT and CDR2 FQDESV come from the germline V gene (reference sequence). The CDR3 contains 17 residues. The CDR3 sequence: CASSGTSGNPSYNEQFF. In nucleotides, the CDR3 is TGTGCCAGCAGCGGGACTAGCGGAAACCCCTCCTACAATGAGCAGTTCTTC.

The sample holds many counts of this clone. The V and J genes are TRBV19 and TRBJ2-7; 7 nucleotides agree with TRBD1. The trim removed 7 bases at V and 5 bases at J, leaving 8 bases unmatched. The CDR3 spans 13 residues. CDR1 LNHDA and CDR2 SQIVND come from the germline V gene (reference sequence). This chain's CDR3 is CASTDRQGNEQYF. CDR3 DNA: TGTGCCAGTACCGATAGACAGGGAAACGAGCAGTACTTC. The variable domain in full, completed from reference TRBV19 and TRBJ2-7, reads DGGITQSPKYLFRKEGQNVTLSCEQNLNHDAMYWYRQDPGQGLRLIYYSQIVNDFQKGDIAEGYSVSREKKESFPLTVTSAQKNPTAFYLCASTDRQGNEQYFGPGTRLTVT.

This clone has a handful of counts. V usage is TRBV25-1 and J usage is TRBJ1-2; TRBD1 is a possible D gene (6 bases). The CDR3 is 17 residues long. V was cut by 0 bases and J by 2 bases, with 16 bases left in between. Per the germline V gene, CDR1 is MGHDK and CDR2 is SYGVNS. CDR3 in amino acids: CASSEYGGGRANYGYTF. The CDR3 bases are TGTGCCAGCAGTGAATATGGGGGGGGCAGGGCGAACTATGGCTACACCTTC.

This clone turned up a few times. The chain joins TRBV27 to TRBJ2-2; perhaps TRBD1 as D (5 bases). The germline gives CDR1 MNHEY, CDR2 SMNVEV (reference sequence). The CDR3 loop spans 15 amino acids. V lost 4 bases to trimming and J lost 3 bases, with 12 bases between them. The CDR3: CASSYQGLYTGELFF. The CDR3 bases are TGTGCCAGCAGTTACCAGGGATTGTACACCGGGGAGCTGTTTTTT.

This clone was seen a single time. The V gene is TRBV11-1, the J gene TRBJ1-1, with 7 positions matching TRBD1. Trimming removed 4 bases from V and 7 bases from J; junction bases left unmatched: 15. The CDR3 sequence is 16 residues long. Germline V gives CDR1 SGHAT, CDR2 FQDESV (reference sequence). CDR3 bases: TGTGCCAGCAGCTCCAGTGAAGCAGGGGGACGTGTTGAAGCTTTCTTT. Its translation is CASSSSEAGGRVEAFF.

This clone was seen at least ten times. The V call is TRBV11-3, the J call TRBJ2-2, with TRBD1 identical over 8 bases. V was pared by 1 base and J by 4 bases, with 2 bases of the junction left unmatched. This CDR3 has 15 amino acids. Looked up from germline, CDR1 is SGHNT and CDR2 is YENEEA. CDR3 sequence reads: CASSLGGTGTGELFF. In nucleotides, the CDR3 is TGTGCCAGCAGCTTAGGAGGGACAGGCACCGGGGAGCTGTTTTTT. Full variable domain (rest looked up from reference TRBV11-3 and TRBJ2-2): EAGVVQSPRYKIIEKKQPVAFWCNPISGHNTLYWYLQNLGQGPELLIRYENEEAVDDSQLPKDRFSAERLKGVDSTLKIQPAELGDSAVYLCASSLGGTGTGELFFGEGSRLTVL.